Listed below are T cell receptor beta chains from one sample, sequenced in a study of T-cell reconstitution after alpha-beta-depleted transplantation in children. TCRdb reprocessed the PCR reads via MiXCR and lists one record per CDR3 protein. The sample holds about 78,000 distinct CDR3 sequences, about 14% seen once. The sample was PBMCs, mostly from graft donor cells, taken 180 days after TCRalphabeta/CD19-depleted stem cell transplant. Receptors originate from a male patient aged 2-15 years who had a stem cell transplant for acute lymphoblastic leukemia, so the T cells may come from the graft donor. Both conserved end residues are part of each CDR3. The D gene is left open where the match is weak. Not every row has a clone size; where given, it reads once, few, many or a size class.

NA	TRBV25-1	few	TRBJ2-5	CASSAGQPRQETQYF	TGTGCCAGCAGTGCCGGACAGCCCCGACAAGAGACCCAGTACTTC
TRBD1	TRBV7-2	NA	TRBJ1-5	CASSTRTGSNQPQHF	TGTGCCAGCAGCACAAGGACAGGGAGCAATCAGCCCCAGCATTTT
NA	TRBV7-9	NA	TRBJ2-2	CASSPTSGRDTGELFF	TGTGCCAGCAGCCCCACGTCAGGGCGGGACACCGGGGAGCTGTTTTTT
NA	TRBV7-3	few	TRBJ1-3	CASSLDPRRGNTIYF	TGTGCCAGCAGCTTAGATCCCAGAAGAGGAAACACCATATATTTT
NA	TRBV7-3	few	TRBJ1-1	CASSLMRGAEAFF	TGTGCCAGCAGCCTCATGAGGGGCGCTGAAGCTTTCTTT
NA	TRBV20-1	NA	TRBJ1-2	CSAREPASYGYTF	TGCAGTGCTAGAGAGCCGGCGTCCTATGGCTACACCTTC
TRBD1	TRBV19	few	TRBJ1-2	CASSSTGTAFYGYTF	TGTGCCAGTAGTTCGACCGGGACAGCTTTCTATGGCTACACCTTC
NA	TRBV27	few	TRBJ2-7	CASSSRGAYEQYF	TGTGCCAGCAGTTCCAGGGGAGCCTACGAGCAGTACTTC
NA	TRBV20-1	NA	TRBJ2-5	CSAREGRGGTETQYF	TGCAGTGCTAGAGAAGGCAGGGGGGGAACGGAGACCCAGTACTTC
NA	TRBV6-2/TRBV6-3	NA	TRBJ2-4	CASSKGVAKNIQYF	TGTGCCAGCAGTAAGGGGGTAGCCAAAAACATTCAGTACTTC